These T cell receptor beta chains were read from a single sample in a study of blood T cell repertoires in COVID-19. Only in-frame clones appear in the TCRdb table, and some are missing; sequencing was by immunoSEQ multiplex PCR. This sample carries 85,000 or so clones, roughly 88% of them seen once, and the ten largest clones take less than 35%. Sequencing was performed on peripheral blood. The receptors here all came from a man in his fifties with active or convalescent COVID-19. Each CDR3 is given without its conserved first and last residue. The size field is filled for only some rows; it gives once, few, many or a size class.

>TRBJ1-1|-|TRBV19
ASSTTPVVQGAQTEAF
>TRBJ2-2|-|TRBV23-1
APPRQGVNTGELF
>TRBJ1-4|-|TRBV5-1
ASSLGRNEKLF
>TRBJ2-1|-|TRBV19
ASSIAPGSYNEQF
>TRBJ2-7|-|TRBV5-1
ASSLEGSGNYEQY
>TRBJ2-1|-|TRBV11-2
ASSLASGNNEQF
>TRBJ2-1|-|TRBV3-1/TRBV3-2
ASSLGLYNEQF
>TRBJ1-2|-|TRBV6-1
ASSESGGAYGYT
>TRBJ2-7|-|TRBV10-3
AISESAGRSSYEQY
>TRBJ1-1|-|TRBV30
AWSVGDYFEAF
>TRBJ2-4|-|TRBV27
ASSHAGTSGRLVANIQY
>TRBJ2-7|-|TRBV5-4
ASSFSGIPYEQY
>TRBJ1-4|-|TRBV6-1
ASSDGTGFLKLF
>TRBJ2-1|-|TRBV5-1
ASSLGRGGYNEQF
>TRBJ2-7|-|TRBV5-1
ASSLNALGQLSYEQY
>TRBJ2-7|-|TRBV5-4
ASSSTYRGIRYEQY
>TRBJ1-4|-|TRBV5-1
ASSLSGGEKLF
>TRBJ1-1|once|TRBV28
ASSLTGVTEAF
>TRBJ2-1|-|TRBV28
ASSLAVSSYNEQF
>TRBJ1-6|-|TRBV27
ASSFRGSNSPLH